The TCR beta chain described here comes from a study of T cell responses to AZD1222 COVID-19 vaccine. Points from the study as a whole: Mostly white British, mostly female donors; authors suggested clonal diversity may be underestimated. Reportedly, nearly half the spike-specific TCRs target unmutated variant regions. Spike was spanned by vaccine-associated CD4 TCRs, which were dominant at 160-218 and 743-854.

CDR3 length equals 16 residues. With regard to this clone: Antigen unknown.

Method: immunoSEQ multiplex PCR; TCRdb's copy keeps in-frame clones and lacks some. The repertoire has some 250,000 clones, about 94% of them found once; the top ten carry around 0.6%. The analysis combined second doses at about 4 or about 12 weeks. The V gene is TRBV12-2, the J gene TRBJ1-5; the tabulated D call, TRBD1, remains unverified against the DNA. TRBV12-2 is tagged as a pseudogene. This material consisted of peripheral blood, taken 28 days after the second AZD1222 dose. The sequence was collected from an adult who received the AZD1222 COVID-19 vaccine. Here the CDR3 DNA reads TGTGCAAGTCGCTTAAGGGACAGGGGGTATGGTCAGCCCCAGCATTTT. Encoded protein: CASRLRDRGYGQPQHF.